These 4 T cell receptor beta chains share one sample of origin, sequenced in a study of PD-1 blockade in mismatch repair-deficient tumors. The table came from immunoSEQ multiplex PCR; TCRdb's copy has only in-frame clones and leaves some out. The table includes 38,000 or so clones, 80% to 90% detected once. This sample comprised peripheral blood, obtained about 80 weeks after starting pembrolizumab. The receptors derive from an adult with mismatch repair-deficient cancer.

V usage is TRBV5-1 and J usage is TRBJ2-1, with D possibly TRBD2 on 6 matching bases. Trimming removed 9 bases from V and 3 bases from J, with 19 bases in between. Looked up from germline, CDR1 is SGHRS and CDR2 is YFSETQ. The CDR3 sequence is 15 residues long. CDR3 coding DNA: TGCGCCACCTCCTATAGCGGAGTCGACTACAATGAGCAGTTCTTC. Protein sequence: CATSYSGVDYNEQFF.

The DNA of the CDR3 is TGTGCCAGCAGCCCCAGGCGCGGTATCGGAGAGACCCAGTACTTC. Translating gives CASSPRRGIGETQYF. The rearrangement joins TRBV7-3 to TRBJ2-5, with D unclear. V gave up 5 bases and J gave up 4 bases, with 17 bases separating them. The germline CDR1 and CDR2 sequences are SGHTA and FQGTGA. This CDR3 is 15 amino acids long.

V gene TRBV7-9 combines with J gene TRBJ1-1; D gene uncertain. Germline V gene data show CDR1 as SEHNR and CDR2 as FQNEAQ (reference sequence). CDR3 size: 13 residues. Trimming removed 5 bases from V and 4 bases from J, with 11 bases in between. The CDR3 sequence is CASSPPWSTEAFF. CDR3 DNA sequence: TGTGCCAGCAGCCCCCCGTGGAGCACTGAAGCTTTCTTT. The entire variable domain, with the rest obtained from reference TRBV7-9 and TRBJ1-1, is as follows: DTGVSQNPRHKITKRGQNVTFRCDPISEHNRLYWYRQTLGQGPEFLTYFQNEAQLEKSRLLSDRFSAERPKGSFSTLEIQRTEQGDSAMYLCASSPPWSTEAFFGQGTRLTVV.

This clone was found a few times. The genes are TRBV28 and TRBJ1-5; D is perhaps TRBD1 (6 bases). The ends were cut back, 1 base at V and 6 bases at J, with 10 bases in the middle. Per germline, CDR1 MDHEN and CDR2 SYDVKM. The CDR3 is 14 amino acids. CDR3 DNA sequence: TGTGCCAGCAGTTTATCGGGGGCCAGTCAGCCCCAGCATTTT. It specifies CASSLSGASQPQHF. Drawing the rest from reference TRBV28 and TRBJ1-5, the complete variable domain is DVKVTQSSRYLVKRTGEKVFLECVQDMDHENMFWYRQDPGLGLRLIYFSYDVKMKEKGDIPEGYSVSREKKERFSLILESASTNQTSMYLCASSLSGASQPQHFGDGTRLSIL.